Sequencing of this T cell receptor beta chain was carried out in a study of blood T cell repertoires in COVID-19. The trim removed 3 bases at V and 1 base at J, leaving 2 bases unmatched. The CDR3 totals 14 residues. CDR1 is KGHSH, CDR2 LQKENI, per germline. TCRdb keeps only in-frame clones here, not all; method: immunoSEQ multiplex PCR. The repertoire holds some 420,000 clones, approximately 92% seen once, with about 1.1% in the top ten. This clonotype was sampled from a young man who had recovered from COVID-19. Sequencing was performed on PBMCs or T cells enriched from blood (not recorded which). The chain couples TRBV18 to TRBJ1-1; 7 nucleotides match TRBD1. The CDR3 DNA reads TGTGCCAGCTCACCTCAGGGGGGGAACACTGAAGCTTTCTTT. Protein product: CASSPQGGNTEAFF.